These 20 T cell receptor beta chains share one sample of origin, sequenced in a study of shared clonotypes between healthy human individuals. Only in-frame clones appear in the TCRdb table, and some are missing; sequencing was by immunoSEQ multiplex PCR. Counted here are around 700,000 clones, roughly 72% occurring once; the ten biggest clones make up around 1.8%. The source material was memory CD4+ T cells sorted from blood. Sample subset: CD45RA-negative fraction. The receptors were sampled from a woman in her twenties or thirties in good health.

In the case of this clone: A much bigger clone sits one base away, suggesting this may be a read error. CDR3 residues: CASSAALAGATDTQYF. The CDR3 nucleotides are TGCGCCAGCAGCGCGGCACTAGCGGGAGCCACAGATACGCAGTATTTT. The chain uses TRBV5-1 and TRBJ2-3, with 11 positions matching TRBD2. This CDR3 has 16 amino acids. CDR1 and CDR2 from the germline V gene are SGHRS and YFSETQ. J lost 2 bases, V lost 4 bases, and 6 bases had no gene match.

This clone showed up just a few times. The chain recombines TRBV4-2 with TRBJ2-1; TRBD2 aligns across 8 bases. After removal of 1 base from V and 3 bases from J, the junction contained 5 bases not matched to a gene. Germline assignment: CDR1 LGHNA and CDR2 YNFKEQ. The CDR3 extends over 16 amino acids. The CDR3: CASSQGGRMGYNEQFF. The CDR3, as DNA: TGTGCCAGCAGCCAAGGCGGGAGGATGGGCTACAATGAGCAGTTCTTC.

This clone has more than one count but fewer than ten. The genes are TRBV19 and TRBJ2-7; 11 nucleotides agree with TRBD1. Unmatched junction bases numbered 11, after V lost 3 bases and J lost 4 bases. Looked up from germline, CDR1 is LNHDA and CDR2 is SQIVND (reference sequence). The CDR3 is 17 residues long. CDR3 protein: CASSIARTGGGAYEQYF. The CDR3 DNA sequence: TGTGCCAGTAGTATCGCCCGGACAGGGGGCGGCGCGTACGAGCAGTACTTC.

The chain joins TRBV27 to TRBJ2-2; 9 nucleotides line up with TRBD2. CDR1 and CDR2 (germline): MNHEY, SMNVEV (reference sequence). After removal of 4 bases from V and 4 bases from J, the junction contained 4 bases not matched to a gene. The CDR3 sequence is 15 residues long. The CDR3 loop is CASSSGLASTGELFF. Written as DNA, the CDR3 is TGTGCCAGCAGTTCGGGACTAGCATCCACCGGGGAGCTGTTTTTT.

This clone appeared a few times. Within the sample, other DNA sequences also encode this same CDR3. This chain joins TRBV29-1 and TRBJ2-3, with D possibly being TRBD1 (6 bases). The CDR3 length is 14 residues. The ends were cut back, 3 bases at V and 1 base at J, with 11 bases in the middle. CDR1 is SQVTM and CDR2 is ANQGSEA in the germline V gene. CDR3 amino acids: CSVETGGGTDTQYF. The CDR3 nucleotides read TGCAGCGTTGAGACAGGCGGTGGCACAGATACGCAGTATTTT.

The sample holds a few counts of this clone. The genes are TRBV7-2 and TRBJ2-7; 7 bases are a match to TRBD2. Losses at the gene ends were 2 bases for V and 6 bases for J; bases not matched to a gene: 10. CDR3 length: 15 residues. Germline CDR1 SGHTA, CDR2 FQGNSA. CDR3 loop: CASSLWGGAGGEQYF. As DNA, the CDR3 is TGTGCCAGCAGCTTATGGGGAGGGGCCGGTGGCGAGCAGTACTTC. Full variable domain (rest looked up from reference TRBV7-2 and TRBJ2-7): GAGVSQSPSNKVTEKGKDVELRCDPISGHTALYWYRQSLGQGLEFLIYFQGNSAPDKSGLPSDRFSAERTGGSVSTLTIQRTQQEDSAVYLCASSLWGGAGGEQYFGPGTRLTVT.

CDR3 nucleotide sequence: TGTGCCAGCAGCCTCGGGACAGAAGAGACCCAGTACTTC. The encoded protein is CASSLGTEETQYF. V gene TRBV5-4 combines with J gene TRBJ2-5; 7 bases agree with TRBD1. The CDR3 totals 13 residues. CDR1 SGHNT and CDR2 YYREEE come from the germline V gene (reference sequence). The junction had 3 bases not matched to a gene; V was cut back by 4 bases and J by 3 bases.

This chain joins TRBV7-9 and TRBJ2-7; TRBD1 matches at 9 bases. The CDR3 covers 16 residues. Germline V gene sequence: CDR1 SEHNR, CDR2 FQNEAQ (reference sequence). V was pared by 4 bases and J by 2 bases, with 9 bases of the junction left unmatched. The CDR3 sequence is CASSSGPGQGPYEQYF. The CDR3 nucleotides read TGTGCCAGCAGCTCGGGACCGGGACAGGGCCCCTACGAGCAGTACTTC.

This clone has just a few counts. CDR3 DNA sequence: TGCGCCAGCAGCCAAACCCTGACGGTGAACACTGAAGCTTTCTTT. Encoded protein: CASSQTLTVNTEAFF. V is TRBV4-1 and J is TRBJ1-1; the D is unclear. V lost 2 bases, J lost 0 bases, and 10 bases lay in between. The CDR3 is 15 residues long. Germline CDR1 is MGHRA and CDR2 is YSYEKL.

The V and J genes are TRBV27 and TRBJ1-1, with 9 bases that match TRBD1. Per germline, CDR1 MNHEY and CDR2 SMNVEV (reference sequence). This CDR3 is built from 13 residues. V trimming: 6 bases; J trimming: 5 bases; junction bases outside the gene matches: 4. Here the CDR3 reads CASRGTGRTEAFF. DNA for the CDR3: TGTGCCAGCAGGGGGACAGGGAGGACTGAAGCTTTCTTT.

To note about this clone: Since a far larger clone is one base different, this is likely a read error. V and J are TRBV7-9 and TRBJ2-5, with D tentatively TRBD1 (6 bases). Looked up from germline, CDR1 is SEHNR and CDR2 is FQNEAQ (reference sequence). This CDR3 is built from 17 residues. The CDR3 reads CASSLARGRGLQGTQYF. DNA for the CDR3: TGTGCCAGCAGCTTAGCGAGGGGCAGGGGTCTGCAAGGGACCCAGTACTTC. Full variable domain (missing parts from reference TRBV7-9 and TRBJ2-5): DTGVSQNPRHKITKRGQNVTFRCDPISEHNRLYWYRQTLGQGPEFLTYFQNEAQLEKSRLLSDRFSAERPKGSFSTLEIQRTEQGDSAMYLCASSLARGRGLQGTQYFGPGTRLLVL.

The table lists this clone with many counts. The V and J genes are TRBV5-1 and TRBJ2-1; TRBD1 is a possible D gene (6 bases). The V and J ends lost 0 bases and 9 bases respectively, with 16 bases between them. This CDR3 is built from 15 residues. Germline values: CDR1 SGHRS, CDR2 YFSETQ. CDR3 sequence (DNA): TGCGCCAGCAGCTTGGGGGACATTCCCAATGGTGAGCAGTTCTTC. Its translation: CASSLGDIPNGEQFF. Variable domain in full (rest from reference TRBV5-1 and TRBJ2-1): KAGVTQTPRYLIKTRGQQVTLSCSPISGHRSVSWYQQTPGQGLQFLFEYFSETQRNKGNFPGRFSGRQFSNSRSEMNVSTLELGDSALYLCASSLGDIPNGEQFFGPGTRLTVL.

J is TRBJ2-3 and V is TRBV4-1; D unresolved. From germline, CDR1 is MGHRA and CDR2 YSYEKL. The CDR3 contains 15 residues. V shed 1 base and J shed 3 bases, with 11 bases lying between them. In DNA, the CDR3 is TGCGCCAGCAGCCAAGGCCCTTTGGGGACAGATACGCAGTATTTT. This gives the protein CASSQGPLGTDTQYF.

A few counts support this clone. The chain uses TRBV30 and TRBJ2-5; no firm D call. V gave up 8 bases and J gave up 9 bases, with 19 bases separating them. Germline CDR1 GTSNPN, CDR2 SVGIG (reference sequence). The CDR3 is made up of 12 amino acids. CDR3 bases: TGTGCCGTAACCACCCAAGAGGTGTCCCAGTACTTC. Translating it yields CAVTTQEVSQYF.

The sample holds one count of this clone. The likely explanation is a read error, given a far larger clone one base away. At the DNA level, this CDR3 is encoded by other sequences in the same sample as well. The chain carries TRBV2 and TRBJ2-2; D remains ambiguous. This CDR3 contains 12 residues. The V gene lost 7 bases and the J gene lost 1 base, with 4 bases spanning the gap. From germline, CDR1 is SNHLY and CDR2 FYNNEI. The CDR3 region is CASTGNTGELFF. The CDR3 coding sequence is TGTGCCAGCACGGGGAACACCGGGGAGCTGTTTTTT.

The DNA for the CDR3 is TGTGCCAGCAGCCCCGTGGAGGGGGCGCAAGAGACCCAGTACTTC. Residues: CASSPVEGAQETQYF. This rearrangement joins TRBV14 to TRBJ2-5; a weak D match, TRBD1 (7 bases). Germline loops: CDR1 SGHDN, CDR2 FVKESK. V lost 4 bases and J 2 bases, leaving 14 bases between the germline ends. The CDR3 totals 15 residues.

The chain links TRBV11-2 to TRBJ2-1, with a tentative D call TRBD2 (7 bases). Germline lookup yields CDR1 SGHAT and CDR2 FQNNGV. The CDR3 has 16 residues. Trimming removed 1 base at V and 9 bases at J, with 19 bases between. CDR3 loop: CASSLAYQRDIIEQFF. The CDR3 bases are TGTGCCAGCAGCTTAGCTTATCAGCGGGACATCATTGAGCAGTTCTTC. Full variable domain (missing parts from reference TRBV11-2 and TRBJ2-1): EAGVAQSPRYKIIEKRQSVAFWCNPISGHATLYWYQQILGQGPKLLIQFQNNGVVDDSQLPKDRFSAERLKGVDSTLKIQPAKLEDSAVYLCASSLAYQRDIIEQFFGPGTRLTVL.

This clone occurred many times. V usage is TRBV10-3 and J usage is TRBJ2-7, with a possible D match to TRBD2 (5 bases). Germline CDR1 is ENHRY and CDR2 is SYGVKD. Trimming took off 0 bases at V and 4 bases at J, with 13 bases between the two ends. The CDR3 has 15 amino acids. The CDR3 spells CAISESTSGKYEQYF. The CDR3 coding sequence is TGTGCCATCAGTGAGTCAACTAGTGGGAAATACGAGCAGTACTTC.

The chain employs TRBV19 and TRBJ2-1; 7 bases match TRBD2. CDR1 and CDR2 from the germline V gene are LNHDA and SQIVND (reference sequence). V lost 4 bases and J lost 4; bases outside the gene matches: 4. This CDR3 has 14 residues. Here the CDR3 DNA reads TGTGCCAGTAGTAGCGGGAGTAGATACAATGAGCAGTTCTTC. It yields the protein CASSSGSRYNEQFF.

This chain joins TRBV6-1 and TRBJ1-2; D is unresolved. Trimming removed 0 bases at V and 4 bases at J, with 12 bases between. The germline V gene has CDR1 MNHNS and CDR2 SASEGT. The CDR3 runs 15 residues. The CDR3: CASSEAPGSTYGYTF. Written as DNA, the CDR3 is TGTGCCAGCAGTGAAGCGCCTGGCAGTACCTATGGCTACACCTTC.